This T cell receptor beta chain comes out of a study of blood T cell repertoires in COVID-19. The overall study: The cDNA or gDNA used as material had been derived from T cells, B-cell-depleted T cells, or PBMCs.

Measured with immunoSEQ multiplex PCR; TCRdb has only the in-frame clones, and not every one. The sample carries approximately 76,000 clones, around 90% recorded once. This CDR3 is 12 amino acids long. CDR1 is MNHEY, CDR2 SMNVEV, per germline (reference sequence). V dropped 8 bases and J dropped 9 bases, with 14 bases sitting between them. This receptor was identified in a man aged 30 to 39 with acute or convalescent COVID-19. The sample taken for sequencing was peripheral blood. The gene calls are TRBV27 and TRBJ2-1; D remains ambiguous. The CDR3 coding sequence is TGTGCCAGCGGCAGTTTCGTTGGTGAGCAGTTCTTC. It is translated as CASGSFVGEQFF.